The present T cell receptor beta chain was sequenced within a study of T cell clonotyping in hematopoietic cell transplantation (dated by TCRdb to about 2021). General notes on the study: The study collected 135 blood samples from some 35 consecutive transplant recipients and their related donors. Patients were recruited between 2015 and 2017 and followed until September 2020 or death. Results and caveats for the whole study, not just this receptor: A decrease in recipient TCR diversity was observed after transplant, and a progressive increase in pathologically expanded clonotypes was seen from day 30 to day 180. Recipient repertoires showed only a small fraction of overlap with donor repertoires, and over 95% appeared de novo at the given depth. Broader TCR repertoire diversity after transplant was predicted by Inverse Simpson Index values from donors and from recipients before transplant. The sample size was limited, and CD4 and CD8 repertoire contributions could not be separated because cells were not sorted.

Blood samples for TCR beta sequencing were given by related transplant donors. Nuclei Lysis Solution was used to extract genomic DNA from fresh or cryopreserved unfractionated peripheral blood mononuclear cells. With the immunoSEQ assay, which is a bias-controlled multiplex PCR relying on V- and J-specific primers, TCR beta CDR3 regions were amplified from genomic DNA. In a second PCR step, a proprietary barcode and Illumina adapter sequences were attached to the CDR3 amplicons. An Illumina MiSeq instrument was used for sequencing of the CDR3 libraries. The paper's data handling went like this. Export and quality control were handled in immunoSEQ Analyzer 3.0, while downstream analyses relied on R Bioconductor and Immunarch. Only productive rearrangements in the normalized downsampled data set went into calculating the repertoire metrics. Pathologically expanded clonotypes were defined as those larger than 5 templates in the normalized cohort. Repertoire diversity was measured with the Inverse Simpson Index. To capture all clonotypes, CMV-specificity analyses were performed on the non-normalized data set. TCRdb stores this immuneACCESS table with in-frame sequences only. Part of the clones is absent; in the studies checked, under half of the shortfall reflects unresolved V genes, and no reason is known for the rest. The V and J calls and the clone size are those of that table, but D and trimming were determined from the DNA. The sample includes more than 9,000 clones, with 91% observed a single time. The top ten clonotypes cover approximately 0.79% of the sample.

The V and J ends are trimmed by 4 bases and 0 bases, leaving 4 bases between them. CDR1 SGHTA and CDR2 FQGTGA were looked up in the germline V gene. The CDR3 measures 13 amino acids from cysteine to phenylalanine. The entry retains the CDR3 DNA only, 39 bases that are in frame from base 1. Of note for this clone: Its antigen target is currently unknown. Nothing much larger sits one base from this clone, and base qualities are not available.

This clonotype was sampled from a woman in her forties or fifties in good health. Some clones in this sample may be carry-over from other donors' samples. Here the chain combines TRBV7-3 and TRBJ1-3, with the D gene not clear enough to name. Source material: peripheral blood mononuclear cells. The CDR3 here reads CASSYASGNTIYF. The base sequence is TGTGCCAGCAGCTACGCCTCTGGAAACACCATATATTTT.